The 24 T cell receptor beta chains reported below all come from one sample, sequenced in a study of long-term antiretroviral therapy in people with HIV. Version v3.0 of the immunoSEQ assay was performed at survey level. Method: immunoSEQ multiplex PCR; TCRdb's copy keeps in-frame clones and lacks some. The sample includes fewer than 25,000 clones, 82% of them seen just once. The material was unsorted PBMCs, obtained at the start of antiretroviral therapy. The receptors here all came from a man aged 50-59 years with HIV.

The chain couples TRBV28 to TRBJ2-2, with D unresolved. Per the germline V gene, CDR1 is MDHEN and CDR2 is SYDVKM. The CDR3 is made up of 15 amino acids. Trimming took off 6 bases at V and 4 bases at J, with 15 bases between the two ends. The CDR3 here is CASSPNRVFTGELFF. The CDR3 bases are TGTGCCAGCAGCCCCAACCGGGTCTTCACCGGGGAGCTGTTTTTT.

The CDR3 DNA reads TGTGCCAGCAGCGTGGCCGGGACAGGGCCCCAGTCCCGGGGCTACACCTTC. This encodes CASSVAGTGPQSRGYTF. The V and J genes are TRBV9 and TRBJ1-2; 9 nucleotides align to TRBD1. J was trimmed by 8 bases and V by 2 bases; bases with no gene match: 16. The length of the CDR3 is 17 residues. Germline CDR1 and CDR2: SGDLS and YYNGEE.

The chain has TRBV18 and TRBJ1-5; D remains unclear. The CDR3 length is 14 residues. Germline V gives CDR1 KGHSH, CDR2 LQKENI. V lost 1 base and J lost 4, with 8 bases in between. The CDR3 loop is CASSPQGSNQPQHF. Here the CDR3 DNA reads TGTGCCAGCTCACCACAGGGTAGTAATCAGCCCCAGCATTTT.

The chain joins TRBV6-1 to TRBJ2-3; possible D gene TRBD1, 6 bases. CDR1 and CDR2 from the germline V gene are MNHNS and SASEGT. This CDR3 contains 12 residues. Trimming removed 6 bases from V and 6 bases from J, with 10 bases in between. The CDR3 bases are TGTGCCAGCAGAGCCCAGGGGGATACGCAGTATTTT. This translates into CASRAQGDTQYF.

V and J are TRBV6-6 and TRBJ2-1; the D gene is possibly TRBD1 (5 bases). Trimming stripped 6 bases from V and 8 bases from J, with 5 bases between. Germline values: CDR1 MNHNY, CDR2 SVGAGI (reference sequence). The CDR3 is made up of 10 amino acids. The CDR3 protein is CASRGHEQFF. In DNA, the CDR3 is TGTGCCAGCAGGGGGCATGAGCAGTTCTTC.

The chain carries TRBV11-2 and TRBJ1-3; D not resolved. The V gene lost 3 bases and the J gene lost 0 bases, with 18 bases spanning the gap. The length of the CDR3 is 18 residues. Germline CDR1 SGHAT, CDR2 FQNNGV. The CDR3 nucleotides are TGTGCCAGCAGCTTTTGGCGGTTGGTGGGAGACTCTGGAAACACCATATATTTT. Its translation is CASSFWRLVGDSGNTIYF. The full variable domain, its missing parts supplied by reference TRBV11-2 and TRBJ1-3, is EAGVAQSPRYKIIEKRQSVAFWCNPISGHATLYWYQQILGQGPKLLIQFQNNGVVDDSQLPKDRFSAERLKGVDSTLKIQPAKLEDSAVYLCASSFWRLVGDSGNTIYFGEGSWLTVV.

The chain is built from TRBV2 and TRBJ2-3, with D unresolved. The CDR3 spans 15 residues. Germline V gene lookup returns CDR1 SNHLY and CDR2 FYNNEI. V lost 9 bases, J lost 4 bases, and 20 bases lay in between. The CDR3 loop reads CARRFVEMRADTQYF. In DNA, the CDR3 is TGTGCCAGGAGATTTGTAGAGATGAGAGCAGATACGCAGTATTTT.

V usage is TRBV5-6 and J usage is TRBJ2-2; 7 bases match TRBD1. This CDR3 is 16 amino acids long. V dropped 4 bases and J dropped 5; count of bases not matched to a gene: 11. Germline assignment: CDR1 SGHDT and CDR2 YYEEEE. CDR3 in amino acids: CASSRPMTGKTGELFF. The CDR3 bases are TGTGCCAGCAGCCGGCCGATGACAGGGAAGACCGGGGAGCTGTTTTTT.

The chain uses TRBV7-9 and TRBJ2-6, with D possibly matching TRBD2 (5 bases). The CDR3 runs to 13 residues. Germline CDR1 reads SEHNR; CDR2 reads FQNEAQ (reference sequence). Trimming shortened V by 7 bases and J by 4 bases, and 8 bases separated the two germline ends. CDR3 loop: CASTSGGANVLTF. CDR3 sequence (DNA): TGTGCCAGCACCTCGGGGGGGGCCAACGTCCTGACTTTC.

This sequence joins TRBV13 and TRBJ2-1; perhaps TRBD1 as D (7 bases). The V end lost 5 bases, the J end lost 5 bases, and 19 bases lay between the germline ends. This CDR3 is built from 16 residues. Germline-derived CDR1 and CDR2 are PRHDT and FYEKMQ (reference sequence). DNA of the CDR3: TGTGCCAGCAGCGCCCCGGCAGGGGGGTTCGACAATGAGCAGTTCTTC. This codes for CASSAPAGGFDNEQFF.

This clone appeared a single time. The CDR3 region is CASSLRGNSYEQYF. CDR3 nucleotide sequence: TGTGCCAGCAGCTTACGCGGGAACTCCTACGAGCAGTACTTC. This chain joins TRBV13 and TRBJ2-7, with D perhaps matching TRBD2 (6 bases). The CDR3 runs to 14 residues. Between the trimmed V and J ends, which lost 2 bases and 0 bases, there was a span of 8 bases. The germline gives CDR1 PRHDT, CDR2 FYEKMQ (reference sequence).

The CDR3 sequence: CASSLRQGPSYEQYF. Written as DNA, the CDR3 is TGTGCCAGCAGCTTGCGACAGGGACCTTCCTACGAGCAGTACTTC. The rearrangement uses TRBV11-2 and TRBJ2-7; 7 bases are shared with TRBD1. This CDR3 is 15 amino acids long. The ends lost 3 bases at V and 1 base at J; junction bases unmatched: 6. Per the germline V gene, CDR1 is SGHAT and CDR2 is FQNNGV.

V and J are TRBV7-2 and TRBJ2-2; D is unclear. The V end lost 5 bases, the J end lost 4 bases, and 20 bases lay between the germline ends. The CDR3 is 17 amino acids. From germline, CDR1 is SGHTA and CDR2 FQGNSA. The CDR3 spells CASSLLTGVAATGELFF. The CDR3 DNA sequence: TGTGCCAGCAGCCTCCTCACTGGAGTCGCGGCCACCGGGGAGCTGTTTTTT.

V is TRBV28 and J is TRBJ2-3; D gene ambiguous. The V and J ends lost 3 bases and 4 bases respectively, with 5 bases between them. CDR1 and CDR2 (germline): MDHEN, SYDVKM. This CDR3 region has 12 residues. CDR3 sequence: CASSFGADTQYF. The CDR3 bases are TGTGCCAGCAGTTTCGGTGCAGATACGCAGTATTTT.

The sample holds one count of this clone. The rearrangement joins TRBV9 to TRBJ2-7; D remains unclear. The CDR3 extends over 15 amino acids. Trimming left V 0 bases short and J 2 bases short, with 12 bases between. CDR1 and CDR2 (germline): SGDLS, YYNGEE. The CDR3 protein is CASSVGQVGPYEQYF. The CDR3 DNA sequence: TGTGCCAGCAGCGTAGGTCAGGTAGGTCCCTACGAGCAGTACTTC.

This clone has just one count. The chain recombines TRBV30 with TRBJ2-1; the D gene is possibly TRBD2 (5 bases). The germline V gene has CDR1 GTSNPN and CDR2 SVGIG (reference sequence). The CDR3 runs 11 residues. The V and J ends lost 1 base and 7 bases respectively, with 5 bases between them. DNA of the CDR3: TGTGCCTGGAGTGGAGGGAATGAGCAGTTCTTC. Protein: CAWSGGNEQFF. Supplemented by reference TRBV30 and TRBJ2-1, the full variable domain reads SQTIHQWPATLVQPVGSPLSLECTVEGTSNPNLYWYRQAAGRGLQLLFYSVGIGQISSEVPQNLSASRPQDRQFILSSKKLLLSDSGFYLCAWSGGNEQFFGPGTRLTVL.

The chain carries TRBV28 and TRBJ2-7; D is unresolved. Per the germline V gene, CDR1 is MDHEN and CDR2 is SYDVKM. This CDR3 is 14 amino acids long. Deletions cut 7 bases from V and 1 base from J, with 14 bases between. CDR3 in amino acids: CASTRRGASYEQYF. The CDR3 DNA sequence: TGTGCCAGCACCCGCAGAGGTGCTTCCTACGAGCAGTACTTC.

This sequence joins TRBV27 and TRBJ2-1, with 9 bases aligning to TRBD2. J lost 2 bases, V lost 6 bases, and 8 bases had no gene match. The CDR3 sequence is 16 residues long. The V gene's germline CDR1 is MNHEY and CDR2 SMNVEV (reference sequence). This chain's CDR3 is CASRWVAGATYNEQFF. In DNA form, the CDR3 reads TGTGCCAGCAGGTGGGTAGCGGGAGCCACCTACAATGAGCAGTTCTTC.

V and J are TRBV4-3 and TRBJ1-4, with D perhaps TRBD1 (5 bases). The CDR3 has 17 residues. The germline V gene encodes CDR1 LGHNA and CDR2 YSLEER. With 3 bases removed from V and 0 bases from J, the gap between germline ends came to 14 bases. CDR3 in amino acids: CASSQAGTRATNEKLFF. The CDR3 DNA follows: TGCGCCAGCAGCCAGGCCGGAACCAGGGCAACTAATGAAAAACTGTTTTTT.

V is TRBV30 and J is TRBJ1-2; D uncertain. Trimming stripped 3 bases from V and 2 bases from J, with 16 bases between. The CDR3 totals 15 residues. The V gene's germline CDR1 is GTSNPN and CDR2 SVGIG (reference sequence). The CDR3 DNA follows: TGTGCCTGGAGCCAAGGGTTGAGGCCCAACTATGGCTACACCTTC. Translation: CAWSQGLRPNYGYTF.

J is TRBJ2-7 and V is TRBV27; no reliable D call. Germline V gene data show CDR1 as MNHEY and CDR2 as SMNVEV (reference sequence). The V and J ends lost 6 bases and 1 base respectively, with 13 bases between them. The CDR3 extends over 14 amino acids. The CDR3: CASSRLPVSYEQYF. The DNA for the CDR3 is TGTGCCAGCAGCCGACTTCCCGTTTCCTACGAGCAGTACTTC.

This chain joins TRBV10-2 and TRBJ1-2; 10 nucleotides agree with TRBD1. Germline CDR1 is WSHSY and CDR2 is SAAADI. The trim removed 4 bases at V and 5 bases at J, leaving 7 bases unmatched. The CDR3 extends over 15 amino acids. The CDR3 DNA reads TGCGCCAGCAGTGTCGACAGGGGGCGGGGATATGGCTACACCTTC. Its translation is CASSVDRGRGYGYTF.

This clone was recorded a few times. The chain carries TRBV2 and TRBJ1-5; 8 nucleotides line up with TRBD1. Germline trimming cut 4 bases from V and 3 bases from J; bases unmatched to any gene: 8. The CDR3 consists of 16 residues. Germline CDR1 SNHLY, CDR2 FYNNEI. In DNA, the CDR3 is TGTGCCAGCAGTGTGGGCAGGGGGCCAGTCAATCAGCCCCAGCATTTT. Amino acids: CASSVGRGPVNQPQHF.

The rearrangement joins TRBV25-1 to TRBJ2-1; D remains ambiguous. V gave up 6 bases and J gave up 3 bases, with 12 bases separating them. Germline V gene data show CDR1 as MGHDK and CDR2 as SYGVNS. The CDR3 extends over 14 amino acids. CDR3 nucleotide sequence: TGTGCCAGCAGCCCCGCTTGGGACTACAATGAGCAGTTCTTC. It yields the protein CASSPAWDYNEQFF.